One and the same sample provided the 32 T cell receptor beta chains below, sequenced in a study of cytomegalovirus exposure and HLA in healthy donors. Method: immunoSEQ multiplex PCR; TCRdb's copy keeps in-frame clones and lacks some. The repertoire consists of tens of thousands of clones, with roughly 84% occurring once and the leading ten covering roughly 12%. The material sequenced was PBMCs. The source of these receptors is a woman under 30 in good health and CMV-seropositive.

V usage is TRBV11-2 and J usage is TRBJ2-1; 10 bases are a match to TRBD2. Germline values: CDR1 SGHAT, CDR2 FQNNGV. This CDR3 is 17 amino acids long. Trimming at V came to 6 bases and at J to 0 bases, leaving 8 bases not matched to a gene. This chain's CDR3 is CASRSHSGGLSYNEQFF. The CDR3 DNA follows: TGTGCCAGCAGATCTCATAGCGGGGGGCTCTCCTACAATGAGCAGTTCTTC.

The V call is TRBV19, the J call TRBJ2-5, with TRBD2 matching over 11 bases. Losses at the gene ends were 5 bases for V and 4 bases for J; bases not matched to a gene: 6. Germline assignment: CDR1 LNHDA and CDR2 SQIVND (reference sequence). The CDR3 sequence is 15 residues long. CDR3 protein: CASSPLGTSGETQYF. The CDR3 nucleotides read TGTGCCAGTAGTCCCCTGGGGACTAGCGGAGAGACCCAGTACTTC. Combining the CDR3 with reference TRBV19 and TRBJ2-5 gives the whole variable domain DGGITQSPKYLFRKEGQNVTLSCEQNLNHDAMYWYRQDPGQGLRLIYYSQIVNDFQKGDIAEGYSVSREKKESFPLTVTSAQKNPTAFYLCASSPLGTSGETQYFGPGTRLLVL.

The chain uses TRBV19 and TRBJ2-1; D ambiguous. Germline loops: CDR1 LNHDA, CDR2 SQIVND (reference sequence). The CDR3 is 15 residues long. The V gene lost 6 bases and the J gene lost 7 bases, with 19 bases spanning the gap. The CDR3 region is CASRGSGGKFNEQFF. CDR3 DNA: TGTGCCAGTAGGGGCTCAGGTGGCAAATTTAATGAGCAGTTCTTC. Full variable domain (remainder filled in from reference TRBV19 and TRBJ2-1): DGGITQSPKYLFRKEGQNVTLSCEQNLNHDAMYWYRQDPGQGLRLIYYSQIVNDFQKGDIAEGYSVSREKKESFPLTVTSAQKNPTAFYLCASRGSGGKFNEQFFGPGTRLTVL.

The chain carries TRBV6-6 and TRBJ1-5; no firm D call. Germline V gene data show CDR1 as MNHNY and CDR2 as SVGAGI (reference sequence). Trimming removed 5 bases at V and 5 bases at J, with 4 bases between. The CDR3 contains 11 residues. CDR3 residues: CASSPDQPQHF. CDR3 nucleotide sequence: TGTGCCAGCAGTCCGGATCAGCCCCAGCATTTT.

The chain uses TRBV4-1 and TRBJ2-3; tentative D call: TRBD2 (5 bases). Trimming took off 3 bases at V and 6 bases at J, with 16 bases between the two ends. The CDR3 is 15 residues long. Germline CDR1 and CDR2: MGHRA and YSYEKL. The CDR3 DNA is TGCGCCAGCAGCCAGCCTTACGAGGGTGTGGATACGCAGTATTTT. Protein: CASSQPYEGVDTQYF.

The chain joins TRBV5-6 to TRBJ1-2; D unclear. Germline CDR1 and CDR2: SGHDT and YYEEEE. Trimming stripped 2 bases from V and 7 bases from J, with 9 bases between. The CDR3 consists of 12 residues. DNA for the CDR3: TGTGCCAGCAGCTTCTGGTCGCGTGGCTACACCTTC. It encodes CASSFWSRGYTF.

This clone has only a few counts. J is TRBJ1-2 and V is TRBV28; a weak D match, TRBD1 (5 bases). Germline CDR1 is MDHEN and CDR2 is SYDVKM. V was clipped by 4 bases and J by 10 bases, with 13 bases between them. The CDR3 contains 12 residues. The CDR3 spells CASSSLDTDYTF. CDR3 DNA: TGTGCCAGCAGTTCCTTGGACACTGACTACACCTTC.

V gene TRBV7-5 combines with J gene TRBJ2-1; TRBD2 is the table's D call, not checked against the DNA. TRBV7-5 is annotated as a pseudogene. The CDR3 is made up of 10 amino acids. CDR3 amino acids: CATPGGEQFF. The CDR3 bases are TGTGCCACCCCGGGGGGCGAGCAGTTCTTC.

The rearrangement uses TRBV7-9 and TRBJ2-2; D gene uncertain. V gave up 8 bases and J gave up 2 bases, with 12 bases separating them. Germline lookup yields CDR1 SEHNR and CDR2 FQNEAQ (reference sequence). The CDR3 runs to 14 residues. The chain's CDR3 is CASPRLRNTGELFF. For the CDR3, the DNA is TGTGCCAGCCCGAGGTTGCGTAACACCGGGGAGCTGTTTTTT. The entire variable domain, with the rest obtained from reference TRBV7-9 and TRBJ2-2, is as follows: DTGVSQNPRHKITKRGQNVTFRCDPISEHNRLYWYRQTLGQGPEFLTYFQNEAQLEKSRLLSDRFSAERPKGSFSTLEIQRTEQGDSAMYLCASPRLRNTGELFFGEGSRLTVL.

This clone was seen once. The rearrangement links TRBV6-1 to TRBJ2-7, with D perhaps matching TRBD1 (5 bases). Germline CDR1 is MNHNS and CDR2 is SASEGT. Trimming cost V 1 base and J 10 bases, with 14 bases left between them. This CDR3 region has 13 residues. CDR3 sequence: CASSEEGGAVQYF. CDR3 coding DNA: TGTGCCAGCAGTGAAGAAGGTGGGGCGGTCCAGTACTTC.

The chain recombines TRBV7-2 with TRBJ1-2, with 9 bases identical to TRBD1. J was trimmed by 2 bases and V by 5 bases; bases with no gene match: 6. The CDR3 is 15 residues long. CDR1 is SGHTA, CDR2 FQGNSA, per germline. The chain's CDR3 is CASSETGGINYGYTF. CDR3 bases: TGTGCCAGCAGCGAGACAGGGGGAATCAACTATGGCTACACCTTC.

This rearrangement joins TRBV5-8 to TRBJ1-2; D gene uncertain. Germline lookup yields CDR1 SGHTS and CDR2 YDEGEE. CDR3 length: 14 amino acids. Between the trimmed V and J ends, which lost 5 bases and 0 bases, there was a span of 11 bases. CDR3 region: CASRSIPTNYGYTF. The CDR3 DNA reads as TGTGCCAGCAGGTCAATTCCCACTAACTATGGCTACACCTTC. Looking up the rest from reference TRBV5-8 and TRBJ1-2 gives the full variable domain: EAGVTQSPTHLIKTRGQQATLRCSPISGHTSVYWYQQALGLGLQFLLWYDEGEERNRGNFPPRFSGRQFPNYSSELNVNALELEDSALYLCASRSIPTNYGYTFGSGTRLTVV.

This chain joins TRBV27 and TRBJ2-5; 8 positions match TRBD2. Germline CDR1 reads MNHEY; CDR2 reads SMNVEV (reference sequence). Trimming at V came to 10 bases and at J to 5 bases, leaving 36 bases not matched to a gene. This CDR3 spans 22 amino acids. CDR3 sequence: CATDRQRKRTSPFFRGQETQYF. CDR3 DNA sequence: TGTGCCACCGATAGACAGAGAAAAAGGACTAGCCCCTTCTTTCGCGGGCAGGAGACCCAGTACTTC.

V gene TRBV28 combines with J gene TRBJ2-4, with D hard to call. There are 16 residues in the CDR3. The V gene's germline CDR1 is MDHEN and CDR2 SYDVKM. Trimming shortened V by 3 bases and J by 1 base, and 13 bases separated the two germline ends. The CDR3 spells CASSFSGLQAKNIQYF. In nucleotides, the CDR3 is TGTGCCAGCAGTTTCTCAGGTCTTCAGGCCAAAAACATTCAGTACTTC. Full variable domain (rest looked up from reference TRBV28 and TRBJ2-4): DVKVTQSSRYLVKRTGEKVFLECVQDMDHENMFWYRQDPGLGLRLIYFSYDVKMKEKGDIPEGYSVSREKKERFSLILESASTNQTSMYLCASSFSGLQAKNIQYFGAGTRLSVL.

The chain uses TRBV10-3 and TRBJ1-5; D gene ambiguous. Trimming stripped 3 bases from V and 6 bases from J, with 12 bases between. The germline V gene encodes CDR1 ENHRY and CDR2 SYGVKD. This CDR3 has 14 residues. This chain's CDR3 is CAISDEGGSQPQHF. The CDR3 coding sequence is TGTGCCATCAGTGATGAGGGTGGGAGTCAGCCCCAGCATTTT.

The chain joins TRBV28 to TRBJ2-7, with TRBD1 matching 8 bases. J was trimmed by 3 bases and V by 3 bases; bases with no gene match: 7. The V gene's germline CDR1 is MDHEN and CDR2 SYDVKM. This CDR3 has 15 residues. CDR3 region: CASSLLGRGLYEQYF. The CDR3 bases are TGTGCCAGCAGTTTGCTTGGCAGGGGGCTCTACGAGCAGTACTTC. Full variable domain (remainder filled in from reference TRBV28 and TRBJ2-7): DVKVTQSSRYLVKRTGEKVFLECVQDMDHENMFWYRQDPGLGLRLIYFSYDVKMKEKGDIPEGYSVSREKKERFSLILESASTNQTSMYLCASSLLGRGLYEQYFGPGTRLTVT.

The chain couples TRBV5-4 to TRBJ1-2; maybe TRBD1 (6 bases). Trimming took 1 base from V and 2 from J, leaving 15 bases between them. This CDR3 spans 16 amino acids. Germline CDR1 reads SGHNT; CDR2 reads YYREEE (reference sequence). The CDR3 reads CASSLSGGAGNYGYTF. The DNA for the CDR3 is TGTGCCAGCAGCTTGAGTGGGGGCGCCGGGAACTATGGCTACACCTTC.

The sample holds a few counts of this clone. J is TRBJ2-1 and V is TRBV28, with 9 nucleotides matching TRBD2. The CDR3 length is 18 residues. The V and J ends lost 6 bases and 7 bases, in that order; junction bases with no gene match: 19. CDR1 MDHEN and CDR2 SYDVKM come from the germline V gene. The chain's CDR3 is CASSLLVDSGGPGNEQFF. The DNA of the CDR3 is TGTGCCAGCAGCCTACTGGTGGATAGCGGGGGACCCGGGAATGAGCAGTTCTTC.

The chain uses TRBV30 and TRBJ1-1; D possibly corresponds to TRBD1 (5 bases). Trimming stripped 5 bases from V and 1 base from J, with 11 bases between. The CDR3 is 13 residues long. From germline, CDR1 is GTSNPN and CDR2 SVGIG (reference sequence). The DNA for the CDR3 is TGTGCCTGGGCGTATAGGGGGAACACTGAAGCTTTCTTT. Translating gives CAWAYRGNTEAFF.

This chain joins TRBV5-1 and TRBJ1-1, with a weak D call TRBD1 (5 bases). Germline V gives CDR1 SGHRS, CDR2 YFSETQ. This CDR3 is 12 amino acids long. Trimming left V 6 bases short and J 1 base short, with 7 bases between. As DNA, the CDR3 is TGCGCCAGCAAAAGGGGGAACACTGAAGCTTTCTTT. It specifies CASKRGNTEAFF. The entire variable domain, with the rest obtained from reference TRBV5-1 and TRBJ1-1, is as follows: KAGVTQTPRYLIKTRGQQVTLSCSPISGHRSVSWYQQTPGQGLQFLFEYFSETQRNKGNFPGRFSGRQFSNSRSEMNVSTLELGDSALYLCASKRGNTEAFFGQGTRLTVV.

The rearrangement joins TRBV10-3 to TRBJ1-4; TRBD1 might be the D (6 bases). V lost 6 bases to trimming and J lost 4 bases, with 15 bases between them. Germline-derived CDR1 and CDR2 are ENHRY and SYGVKD. This CDR3 is 15 amino acids long. CDR3 DNA: TGTGCCATCAGGGGAACAGGGTCGGATAATGAAAAACTGTTTTTT. It is translated as CAIRGTGSDNEKLFF.

V gene TRBV7-2 combines with J gene TRBJ2-5, with D unclear. CDR3 length: 12 residues. The V end lost 1 base, the J end lost 9 bases, and 9 bases lay between the germline ends. From germline, CDR1 is SGHTA and CDR2 FQGNSA. CDR3 nucleotides: TGTGCCAGCAGCTTAGATTCTCGGGCCCAGTACTTC. Its protein product is CASSLDSRAQYF. Combining the CDR3 with reference TRBV7-2 and TRBJ2-5 gives the whole variable domain GAGVSQSPSNKVTEKGKDVELRCDPISGHTALYWYRQSLGQGLEFLIYFQGNSAPDKSGLPSDRFSAERTGGSVSTLTIQRTQQEDSAVYLCASSLDSRAQYFGPGTRLLVL.

This clone was seen a single time. Other DNA sequences in the sample encode the same CDR3. The chain links TRBV18 to TRBJ2-3, with TRBD1 matching 10 bases. This CDR3 region has 15 residues. Germline V lookup: CDR1 KGHSH, CDR2 LQKENI. Germline trimming cut 3 bases from V and 6 bases from J; bases unmatched to any gene: 6. For the CDR3, the DNA is TGTGCCAGCTCACCTAGGACAGGGGGTACCGATACGCAGTATTTT. Protein product: CASSPRTGGTDTQYF.

By sample share, this clone is medium-sized. V is TRBV6-4 and J is TRBJ2-3; TRBD2 agrees at 11 bases. The CDR3 extends over 15 amino acids. V trimming: 3 bases; J trimming: 3 bases; junction bases outside the gene matches: 2. Germline V gene sequence: CDR1 MRHNA, CDR2 SNTAGT. Here the CDR3 DNA reads TGTGCCAGCAGTGAAGTAGCGGGGGGGACAGATACGCAGTATTTT. Encoded protein: CASSEVAGGTDTQYF.

The chain combines TRBV5-1 with TRBJ2-3; TRBD2 matches at 15 bases. There are 17 residues in the CDR3. Germline CDR1 and CDR2: SGHRS and YFSETQ. Unmatched junction bases numbered 5, after V lost 4 bases and J lost 2 bases. CDR3 protein: CASSRTSGGAVTDTQYF. In nucleotides, the CDR3 is TGCGCCAGCAGCCGGACTAGCGGGGGGGCAGTCACAGATACGCAGTATTTT. Filled out from reference TRBV5-1 and TRBJ2-3, the complete variable domain reads KAGVTQTPRYLIKTRGQQVTLSCSPISGHRSVSWYQQTPGQGLQFLFEYFSETQRNKGNFPGRFSGRQFSNSRSEMNVSTLELGDSALYLCASSRTSGGAVTDTQYFGPGTRLTVL.

A remark on this clone: Other nucleotide sequences from this sample produce the same CDR3. The chain links TRBV6-5 to TRBJ1-1, with 9 bases aligning to TRBD1. In germline, CDR1 is MNHEY, CDR2 SVGAGI. The trim removed 4 bases at V and 4 bases at J, leaving 7 bases unmatched. The CDR3 covers 15 residues. The CDR3 reads CASSSTPGQGTEAFF. CDR3 DNA: TGTGCCAGCAGTTCGACTCCGGGACAGGGCACTGAAGCTTTCTTT.

The rearrangement joins TRBV9 to TRBJ2-4, with 7 nucleotides matching TRBD1. The germline V gene has CDR1 SGDLS and CDR2 YYNGEE. With 3 bases clipped from V and 9 bases from J, the junction kept 6 bases outside the gene matches. This CDR3 spans 13 amino acids. The CDR3: CASSGGTAGIQYF. DNA of the CDR3: TGTGCCAGCAGCGGAGGGACAGCCGGCATTCAGTACTTC.

The V and J genes are TRBV4-1 and TRBJ2-1, with 9 bases lining up with TRBD2. Unmatched junction bases numbered 5, after V lost 0 bases and J lost 5 bases. Germline V CDR1 and CDR2: MGHRA, YSYEKL. The CDR3 contains 16 residues. The CDR3 sequence is CASSQDLASGDNEQFF. In DNA form, the CDR3 reads TGCGCCAGCAGCCAAGATTTGGCTAGCGGGGACAATGAGCAGTTCTTC.

V usage is TRBV28 and J usage is TRBJ1-4, with TRBD1 as a possible D gene (5 bases). The CDR3 is made up of 15 amino acids. Germline V gene sequence: CDR1 MDHEN, CDR2 SYDVKM. With 6 bases removed from V and 11 bases from J, the gap between germline ends came to 22 bases. This CDR3 reads CASRNFGGISGKLFF. The CDR3 bases are TGTGCCAGCAGAAACTTCGGGGGGATATCGGGGAAACTGTTTTTT. Full variable domain (outside the CDR3, taken from reference TRBV28 and TRBJ1-4): DVKVTQSSRYLVKRTGEKVFLECVQDMDHENMFWYRQDPGLGLRLIYFSYDVKMKEKGDIPEGYSVSREKKERFSLILESASTNQTSMYLCASRNFGGISGKLFFGSGTQLSVL.

The rearrangement uses TRBV7-6 and TRBJ1-3; TRBD1 agrees at 7 bases. The CDR3 consists of 17 residues. Germline lookup yields CDR1 SGHVS and CDR2 FNYEAQ. Unmatched junction bases numbered 10, after V lost 5 bases and J lost 0 bases. The CDR3 loop is CASSLRQGQSSGNTIYF. CDR3 DNA: TGTGCCAGCAGCCTCAGACAGGGACAGAGCTCTGGAAACACCATATATTTT.

The V and J genes are TRBV11-2 and TRBJ2-3; 8 bases match TRBD1. V gave up 5 bases and J gave up 3 bases; unmatched junction bases: 4. CDR1 and CDR2 from the germline V gene are SGHAT and FQNNGV. This CDR3 is built from 14 residues. The CDR3 spells CASSTGQGTDTQYF. The CDR3 bases are TGTGCCAGCAGCACTGGACAGGGAACAGATACGCAGTATTTT. The full variable domain, with the rest looked up from reference TRBV11-2 and TRBJ2-3, is EAGVAQSPRYKIIEKRQSVAFWCNPISGHATLYWYQQILGQGPKLLIQFQNNGVVDDSQLPKDRFSAERLKGVDSTLKIQPAKLEDSAVYLCASSTGQGTDTQYFGPGTRLTVL.

The chain joins TRBV2 to TRBJ1-4, with TRBD1 identical over 10 bases. Germline V lookup: CDR1 SNHLY, CDR2 FYNNEI. The CDR3 totals 13 residues. CDR3 bases: TGTACCCAAAATTCGGACAGGGGGGAAAAACTGTTTTTT. It translates to CTQNSDRGEKLFF.